Reported below is one T cell receptor (beta chain). With 6 bases clipped from V and 4 bases from J, the junction kept 11 bases outside the gene matches. The germline CDR1 and CDR2 sequences are SQVTM and ANQGSEA. This CDR3 is built from 14 residues. These data originate in a study of shared clonotypes between healthy human individuals. Study information: Contributing individuals were a couple of females and three males aged 18 to 49.

Researchers ran the assay at a deep level. TCRdb's copy holds only in-frame clones and misses some; the assay was immunoSEQ multiplex PCR. This table holds more than 450,000 clones, 79% found once. This receptor was taken from a woman aged 40 to 50 in good health. Some clones in this sample may be carry-over from other donors' samples. The chain links TRBV29-1 to TRBJ1-1, with 7 bases fitting TRBD1. Material: PBMCs. CDR3 protein: CSVGHSGQITEAFF. Written as DNA, the CDR3 is TGCAGCGTCGGACATTCGGGACAGATCACTGAAGCTTTCTTT.